This T cell receptor beta chain was sequenced for a study of T cell responses to AZD1222 COVID-19 vaccine. Profiled with immunoSEQ multiplex PCR; TCRdb holds only in-frame clones, not every one. The repertoire consists of 150,000 to 200,000 clones, with approximately 94% occurring once and the leading ten covering 7% to 9.5%. V was pared by 9 bases and J by 0 bases, with 7 bases of the junction left unmatched. In germline, CDR1 is LGHNT, CDR2 FRNRAP. The CDR3 runs to 14 residues. The receptor comes from an adult in good health. The genes are TRBV12-5 and TRBJ2-7, with 8 positions matching TRBD1. Sample: peripheral blood, taken on day 0 of AZD1222 vaccination. For the CDR3, the DNA is TGTGCTAGGCGGGTGACAGGGGACTCCTACGAGCAGTACTTC. Translated, it gives CARRVTGDSYEQYF.